One sample yielded the 5 T cell receptor beta chains listed below, sequenced in a study of T-cell reconstitution after alpha-beta-depleted transplantation in children. A TCRbeta library incorporating unique molecular identifiers was prepared. TCRdb reprocessed the PCR reads via MiXCR and lists one record per CDR3 protein. This sample has 450,000 to 600,000 distinct CDR3 sequences, with 30% to 35% found just once. Sequenced here: PBMCs from the stem cell graft donor, sampled from the stem cell graft. The origin of the receptors is a human donor who donated a stem cell graft to a child with aplastic anemia.

This clonotype was counted a few times. The chain has TRBV20-1 and TRBJ1-1; tentatively, D is TRBD1 (5 bases). Trimming took off 0 bases at V and 6 bases at J, with 11 bases between the two ends. CDR1 is DFQATT and CDR2 is SNEGSKA in the germline V gene (reference sequence). The CDR3 extends over 13 amino acids. The CDR3 DNA reads as TGCAGTGCTAGAGAAGACAGTAAGGCTGAAGCTTTCTTT. Protein: CSAREDSKAEAFF.

This clonotype occurred many times. The chain is built from TRBV7-2 and TRBJ2-1; TRBD2 agrees at 12 bases. The J segment lost 6 bases and the V segment lost 3 bases, leaving 0 bases of the junction unmatched. The CDR3 consists of 14 residues. CDR1 and CDR2 (germline): SGHTA, FQGNSA. CDR3 amino acids: CASSLTSGSNEQFF. CDR3 bases: TGTGCCAGCAGCTTGACTAGCGGGAGCAATGAGCAGTTCTTC.

The chain uses TRBV29-1 and TRBJ1-5; TRBD1 matches 8 bases. V shed 2 bases, J shed 7 bases, and the junction held 7 bases outside the gene matches. Germline-derived CDR1 and CDR2 are SQVTM and ANQGSEA. The CDR3 is 14 amino acids. The CDR3 reads CSVETGQGGQPQHF. The CDR3 DNA sequence: TGCAGCGTTGAAACTGGACAGGGAGGCCAGCCCCAGCATTTT. Full variable domain (missing parts from reference TRBV29-1 and TRBJ1-5): SAVISQKPSRDICQRGTSLTIQCQVDSQVTMMFWYRQQPGQSLTLIATANQGSEATYESGFVIDKFPISRPNLTFSTLTVSNMSPEDSSIYLCSVETGQGGQPQHFGDGTRLSIL.

The chain links TRBV5-1 to TRBJ1-2; tentatively, D is TRBD1 (6 bases). Trimming removed 2 bases from V and 3 bases from J, with 11 bases in between. The CDR3 is 14 amino acids. CDR1 SGHRS and CDR2 YFSETQ come from the germline V gene. CDR3: CASSFPGVYYGYTF. The DNA of the CDR3 is TGCGCCAGCAGCTTTCCAGGGGTTTACTATGGCTACACCTTC.

This clonotype was counted between two and nine times. The chain carries TRBV6-5 and TRBJ2-7; no clear D gene. Trimming left V 0 bases short and J 0 bases short, with 6 bases between. Germline V gene sequence: CDR1 MNHEY, CDR2 SVGAGI. The CDR3 has 14 amino acids. The CDR3 DNA is TGTGCCAGCAGTTACTCGCTGGGCTCCTACGAGCAGTACTTC. Translated, it gives CASSYSLGSYEQYF.